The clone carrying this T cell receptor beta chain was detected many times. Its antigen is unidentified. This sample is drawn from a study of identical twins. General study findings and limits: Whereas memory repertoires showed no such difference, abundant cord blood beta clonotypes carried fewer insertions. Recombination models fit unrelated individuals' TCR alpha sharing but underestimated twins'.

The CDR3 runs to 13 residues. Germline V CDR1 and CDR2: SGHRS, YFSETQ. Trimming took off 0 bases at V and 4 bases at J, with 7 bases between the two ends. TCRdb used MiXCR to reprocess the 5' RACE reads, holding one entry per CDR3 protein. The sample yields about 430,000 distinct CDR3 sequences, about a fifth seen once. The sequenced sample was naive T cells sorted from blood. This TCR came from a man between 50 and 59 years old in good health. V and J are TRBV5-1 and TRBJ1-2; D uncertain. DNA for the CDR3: TGCGCCAGCAGCTTGGGACACCTCTATGGCTACACCTTC. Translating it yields CASSLGHLYGYTF. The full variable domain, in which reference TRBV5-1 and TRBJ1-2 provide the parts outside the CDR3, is KAGVTQTPRYLIKTRGQQVTLSCSPISGHRSVSWYQQTPGQGLQFLFEYFSETQRNKGNFPGRFSGRQFSNSRSEMNVSTLELGDSALYLCASSLGHLYGYTFGSGTRLTVV.